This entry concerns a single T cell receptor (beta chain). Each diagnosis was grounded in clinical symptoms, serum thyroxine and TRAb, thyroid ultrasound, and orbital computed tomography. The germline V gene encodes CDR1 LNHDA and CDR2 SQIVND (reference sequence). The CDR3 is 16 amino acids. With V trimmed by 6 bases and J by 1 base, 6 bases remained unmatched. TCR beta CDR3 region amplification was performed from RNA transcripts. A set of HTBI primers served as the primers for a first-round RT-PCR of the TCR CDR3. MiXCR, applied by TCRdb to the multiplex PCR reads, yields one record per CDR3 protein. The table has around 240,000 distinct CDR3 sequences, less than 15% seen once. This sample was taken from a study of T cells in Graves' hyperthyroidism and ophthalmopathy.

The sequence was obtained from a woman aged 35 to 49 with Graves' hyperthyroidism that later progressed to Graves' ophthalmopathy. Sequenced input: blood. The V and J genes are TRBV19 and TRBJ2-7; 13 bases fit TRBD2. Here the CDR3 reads CASRTWTSGSSYEQYF. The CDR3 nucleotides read TGTGCCAGTAGAACCTGGACTAGCGGGAGTTCCTACGAGCAGTACTTC.